This TCR beta chain was observed in a study of T cell changes during pregnancy in multiple sclerosis (dated by TCRdb to about 2019). Some background on the complete study: The study examined how the T cell repertoire changed over the course of pregnancy in women with multiple sclerosis.

In the case of this clone: Its antigen is unknown. Within one base of it there is no much larger clone, and no base qualities were kept.

Per the germline V gene, MNHNS is the CDR1 and SASEGT is the CDR2. From its cysteine to its phenylalanine, the CDR3 spans 15 amino acids. Only the CDR3 region is kept as DNA, spanning 45 bases read in frame from base 1. V trim: 1 base; J trim: 0 bases; unmatched bases: 1. Receptors were amplified or captured by the immunoSEQ multiplex PCR assay. TCRdb holds this immuneACCESS table with in-frame rearrangements only. Some clones are missing; in checked studies, unresolved V genes explain under half, and the rest has no known cause. Across this sample there are tens of thousands of clones, with about nine tenths seen only once. The ten biggest clones cover roughly 0.7% of the sample.

This sequence originates from a female donor with multiple sclerosis, enrolled in a pregnancy study. The chain is assembled from TRBV6-1 and TRBJ2-7, and 9 junctional nucleotides match TRBD2. The sample consisted of CD4+ T cells from peripheral blood mononuclear cells, taken before pregnancy. The CDR3 loop reads CASSEVSGSSYEQYF. The DNA sequence is TGTGCCAGCAGTGAAGTTAGCGGGAGCTCCTACGAGCAGTACTTC.